Below are 20 T cell receptor beta chains sequenced from a single sample in a study of T cell repertoires in cytomegalovirus infection. TCRdb redid the calling of the reads with MiXCR, one entry per CDR3 protein. There are about 200,000 distinct CDR3 sequences in the sample; nearly 9.5% occur only once, and approximately 4.6% lies in the top ten. Material for sequencing was PBMCs. The receptors come from a human donor in good health (CMV status not recorded). Some clones in this sample may be carry-over from other donors' samples.

Ten or more counts support this clonotype. The genes are TRBV6-2 or TRBV6-3 and TRBJ1-1; possibly TRBD1 for D (6 bases). From germline, CDR1 is MNHEY and CDR2 SVGEGT. The CDR3 is made up of 16 amino acids. V lost 0 bases and J 1 base, leaving 12 bases between the germline ends. This chain's CDR3 is CASSYSRRRGNTEAFF. For the CDR3, the DNA is TGTGCCAGCAGTTACTCAAGGCGCAGGGGGAACACTGAAGCTTTCTTT.

Ten or more counts support this clonotype. This chain uses TRBV7-2 with TRBJ1-1; maybe TRBD1 (5 bases). The V and J ends lost 3 bases and 11 bases respectively, with 13 bases between them. Germline-derived CDR1 and CDR2 are SGHTA and FQGNSA. The CDR3 totals 12 residues. CDR3 bases: TGTGCCAGCAGCTTGGGACCTCTGGGGGCTTTCTTT. This codes for CASSLGPLGAFF.

This clonotype has a count of ten or more. The CDR3 sequence: CASSLTGEGQPQHF. For the CDR3, the DNA is TGTGCCAGCAGCCTAACAGGGGAGGGTCAGCCCCAGCATTTT. The V call is TRBV12-3 or TRBV12-4, the J call TRBJ1-5, with 7 bases lining up with TRBD1. Trimming cost V 6 bases and J 6 bases; bases outside gene matches: 8. This CDR3 region has 14 residues.

The chain couples TRBV12-3 or TRBV12-4 to TRBJ2-7; 7 nucleotides line up with TRBD2. The V gene end was trimmed by 5 bases and the J gene end by 4 bases; junction bases not matched to a gene: 5. The CDR3 loop spans 13 amino acids. CDR3 nucleotide sequence: TGTGCCAGCAGTGTCGGGACTAAGTACGAGCAGTACTTC. Translation gives CASSVGTKYEQYF.

The chain links TRBV2 to TRBJ1-6; D is unresolved. The germline CDR1 and CDR2 sequences are SNHLY and FYNNEI. Trimming removed 7 bases at V and 6 bases at J, with 7 bases between. The length of the CDR3 is 12 residues. The CDR3: CASKVLNSPLHF. The CDR3 coding sequence is TGTGCCAGCAAGGTTCTTAATTCACCCCTCCACTTT.

Ten or more counts support this clonotype. This sequence joins TRBV28 and TRBJ1-5; 7 nucleotides line up with TRBD1. V lost 5 bases to trimming and J lost 1 base; unmatched junction nucleotides: 11. This CDR3 contains 17 residues. Germline CDR1 and CDR2: MDHEN and SYDVKM. This chain's CDR3 is CASSPLRLTGSNQPQHF. The CDR3 DNA follows: TGTGCCAGCAGTCCGCTCCGATTGACAGGGAGCAATCAGCCCCAGCATTTT.

This clonotype was seen more than once but under ten times. The V and J genes are TRBV29-1 and TRBJ1-1; D uncertain. From germline, CDR1 is SQVTM and CDR2 ANQGSEA. V lost 5 bases and J lost 8, with 12 bases in between. This CDR3 region has 11 residues. In DNA form, the CDR3 reads TGCAGCGTTACCCTAGAGGGCGAAGCTTTCTTT. It codes for CSVTLEGEAFF.

This clonotype has a count of ten or more. The chain links TRBV12-3 or TRBV12-4 to TRBJ1-1; TRBD1 aligns across 7 bases. The CDR3 covers 18 residues. The J segment lost 3 bases and the V segment lost 6 bases, leaving 19 bases of the junction unmatched. The CDR3 DNA reads as TGTGCCAGCAGCTCCTCCCGTAGGGGGCTTAATTGGTACACTGAAGCTTTCTTT. The encoded protein is CASSSSRRGLNWYTEAFF.

This clonotype has ten or more counts. The rearrangement links TRBV7-2 to TRBJ2-4, with 10 bases lining up with TRBD2. V shed 5 bases and J 1 base; nucleotides not matched to a gene: 8. Germline V gene lookup returns CDR1 SGHTA and CDR2 FQGNSA. CDR3 length equals 17 residues. CDR3 sequence (DNA): TGTGCCAGCAGCGTTGGGGGACTAGCGATGGCCAAAAACATTCAGTACTTC. This translates into CASSVGGLAMAKNIQYF.

This clonotype was counted at least ten times. This rearrangement joins TRBV28 to TRBJ1-4; 7 positions match TRBD1. CDR3 length: 14 residues. Germline trimming cut 6 bases from V and 10 bases from J; bases unmatched to any gene: 11. From germline, CDR1 is MDHEN and CDR2 SYDVKM. The CDR3 reads CASRPPGQIGKLFF. CDR3 sequence (DNA): TGTGCCAGCAGACCTCCGGGACAGATTGGAAAACTGTTTTTT.

The chain employs TRBV28 and TRBJ1-2; D is unresolved. Germline V gene data show CDR1 as MDHEN and CDR2 as SYDVKM. This CDR3 has 15 residues. Trimming stripped 1 base from V and 0 bases from J, with 9 bases between. The CDR3 DNA is TGTGCCAGCAGTTTATTATCAGCGACTAACTATGGCTACACCTTC. It translates to CASSLLSATNYGYTF.

This clonotype was counted many times. The rearrangement links TRBV12-3 or TRBV12-4 to TRBJ1-6, with 8 positions matching TRBD1. This CDR3 contains 13 residues. With V trimmed by 6 bases and J by 9 bases, 4 bases remained unmatched. CDR3 region: CASRGQDLSPLHF. CDR3 nucleotides: TGTGCCAGCAGGGGACAGGATCTTTCACCCCTCCACTTT.

This clonotype was detected only a few times. The gene calls are TRBV5-1 and TRBJ1-1, with TRBD1 as a possible D gene (6 bases). This CDR3 region has 16 residues. Between the trimmed V and J ends, which lost 4 bases and 0 bases, there was a span of 16 bases. Germline-derived CDR1 and CDR2 are SGHRS and YFSETQ. The CDR3 nucleotides are TGCGCCAGCAGCAAGGAAGCAGGGGTGATGAACACTGAAGCTTTCTTT. Its protein product is CASSKEAGVMNTEAFF.

This clonotype was picked up a small number of times. The chain has TRBV28 and TRBJ1-2, with D unclear. The germline V gene has CDR1 MDHEN and CDR2 SYDVKM. Trimming shortened V by 10 bases and J by 4 bases, and 16 bases separated the two germline ends. The CDR3 loop spans 13 amino acids. The CDR3 reads CATRVGEVYGYTF. The DNA for the CDR3 is TGTGCCACCCGGGTTGGGGAAGTCTATGGCTACACCTTC.

This clonotype was seen many times. This chain links TRBV18 with TRBJ2-1, with 7 bases fitting TRBD1. Germline trimming cut 2 bases from V and 6 bases from J; bases unmatched to any gene: 7. The germline gives CDR1 KGHSH, CDR2 LQKENI. CDR3 length: 15 residues. CDR3 residues: CASSPIGTVGNEQFF. CDR3 sequence (DNA): TGTGCCAGCTCACCAATCGGGACAGTGGGCAATGAGCAGTTCTTC.

This clonotype occurred a few times. The rearrangement links TRBV4-1 to TRBJ2-3; the match to TRBD1 covers 8 bases. The CDR3 spans 16 residues. V lost 0 bases to trimming and J lost 5 bases; unmatched junction nucleotides: 7. Germline CDR1 is MGHRA and CDR2 is YSYEKL. The CDR3 is CASSQDGQGAGDTQYF. DNA for the CDR3: TGCGCCAGCAGCCAAGATGGGCAGGGGGCGGGAGATACGCAGTATTTT.

This clonotype came up many times. The V gene is TRBV28, the J gene TRBJ2-7, with TRBD2 as a possible D gene (7 bases). CDR1 MDHEN and CDR2 SYDVKM come from the germline V gene. The CDR3 is made up of 14 amino acids. With 4 bases removed from V and 4 bases from J, the gap between germline ends came to 14 bases. The CDR3: CASSWAGARYEQYF. The CDR3 DNA reads as TGTGCCAGCAGTTGGGCGGGGGCTCGGTACGAGCAGTACTTC. Full variable domain (remainder filled in from reference TRBV28 and TRBJ2-7): DVKVTQSSRYLVKRTGEKVFLECVQDMDHENMFWYRQDPGLGLRLIYFSYDVKMKEKGDIPEGYSVSREKKERFSLILESASTNQTSMYLCASSWAGARYEQYFGPGTRLTVT.

This clonotype was recorded a few times. The chain uses TRBV20-1 and TRBJ1-1, with D hard to call. Germline V gene lookup returns CDR1 DFQATT and CDR2 SNEGSKA (reference sequence). The CDR3 extends over 12 amino acids. V gave up 3 bases and J gave up 3 bases, with 8 bases separating them. CDR3 nucleotide sequence: TGCAGTGCTAGGGCAGCAGACACTGAAGCTTTCTTT. It translates to CSARAADTEAFF.

V usage is TRBV15 and J usage is TRBJ2-5, with D perhaps TRBD1 (5 bases). CDR3 length equals 14 residues. Trimming took off 5 bases at V and 2 bases at J, with 12 bases between the two ends. Germline V gene lookup returns CDR1 LNHNV and CDR2 YYDKDF (reference sequence). CDR3 sequence: CATSPRAGQETQYF. The CDR3, as DNA: TGTGCCACCAGCCCCAGGGCCGGGCAAGAGACCCAGTACTTC.

This clonotype was observed a handful of times. The genes are TRBV20-1 and TRBJ1-1; D gene unclear. Germline CDR1 reads DFQATT; CDR2 reads SNEGSKA (reference sequence). V lost 0 bases and J lost 0, with 8 bases in between. The CDR3 totals 14 residues. The CDR3 reads CSARDFGMNTEAFF. In DNA form, the CDR3 reads TGCAGTGCTAGAGATTTCGGGATGAACACTGAAGCTTTCTTT.